A selection of T cell receptor beta chains follows, all from one sample in a study of CD8 T cells in Susac syndrome. TCRdb called the immunoSEQ multiplex PCR reads again in MiXCR, with one record for every CDR3 protein. Of some 160,000 distinct CDR3 sequences listed, approximately 94% are singletons. The sequencing input was CD4+ T cells from PBMCs. The receptors derive from a human donor with Susac syndrome. CDR3s include the opening cysteine and the closing phenylalanine or tryptophan. D genes are given only for firm matches. Size is stated for part of the rows, as once, few or many counts, or as a class when the clone is expanded.

cdr3_nt cdr3_aa j_call d_call v_call clone_size
TGCAGTGCTGTCAAGGTGGAACTAGCGGGAGTCCCCTACGAGCAGTACTTC CSAVKVELAGVPYEQYF TRBJ2-7 TRBD2 TRBV20-1 NA
TGTGCCACCAGCAGAAGTAAAGGGACAGGGAGTTTTAGCGAGCAGTACTTC CATSRSKGTGSFSEQYF TRBJ2-7 TRBD1 TRBV15 NA
TGCAGTGCTAGAGGGACAGGGAAGAATCAGCCCCAGCATTTT CSARGTGKNQPQHF TRBJ1-5 TRBD1 TRBV20-1 NA
TGTGCCAGCAGTTTAAGGGACAGGCGATCGAACACCGGGGAGCTGTTTTTT CASSLRDRRSNTGELFF TRBJ2-2 TRBD1 TRBV27 once
TGTGCCACCAGCAGAGATCTGGGGGGCACAGATACGCAGTATTTT CATSRDLGGTDTQYF TRBJ2-3 NA TRBV15 NA
TGTGCCAGCAGTCTCCGGACAGGTAGCACAGATACGCAGTATTTT CASSLRTGSTDTQYF TRBJ2-3 TRBD1 TRBV28 few
TGTGCCAGCAGAGCGGGAAACCAAGAGACCCAGTACTTC CASRAGNQETQYF TRBJ2-5 TRBD2 TRBV28 NA
TGTGCCAGCAGTGACCTTCTAGGGGGTGACAATGAGCAGTTCTTC CASSDLLGGDNEQFF TRBJ2-1 NA TRBV25-1 NA
TGTGCCACCAGCACTCGGACAGGGAGCTATGGCTACACCTTC CATSTRTGSYGYTF TRBJ1-2 TRBD1 TRBV15 NA
TGCGCCAGCAGCGTGGACGGGATGAACACTGAAGCTTTCTTT CASSVDGMNTEAFF TRBJ1-1 NA TRBV5-1 few
TGCAGTGCTTCGACGGGCAAGAACTATGGCTACACCTTC CSASTGKNYGYTF TRBJ1-2 NA TRBV20-1 once
TGTGCCAGCAGCTATGGACTAGCGGGGAGGCAGTACTTC CASSYGLAGRQYF TRBJ2-7 TRBD2 TRBV14 once
TGTGCCAGCACTTCTAGGGACCCGAGCACAGGAGATACGCAGTATTTT CASTSRDPSTGDTQYF TRBJ2-3 NA TRBV12-3/TRBV12-4 NA
TGTGCCAGCAGTTACGGCCTAGACGACACCGGGGAGCTGTTTTTT CASSYGLDDTGELFF TRBJ2-2 NA TRBV6-2/TRBV6-3 NA
TGTGCCAGCAGCCGACAGCTTGGTCCTAACTATGGCTACACCTTC CASSRQLGPNYGYTF TRBJ1-2 NA TRBV7-2 NA
TGCAGCGTTAGCGGGAGGGCCTACAATGAGCAGTTCTTC CSVSGRAYNEQFF TRBJ2-1 TRBD2 TRBV29-1 once
TGCGCCAGCACCCAAGGGTCGGCTCCCGACACTGAAGCTTTCTTT CASTQGSAPDTEAFF TRBJ1-1 NA TRBV4-1 NA
TGCAGCGTTCCCGGACTAGCGGGAGGGCCCGGAGAGACCCAGTACTTC CSVPGLAGGPGETQYF TRBJ2-5 TRBD2 TRBV29-1 NA
TGTGCCAGCAGCCGTGTAGCGGGAGTTACCGGGGAGCTGTTTTTT CASSRVAGVTGELFF TRBJ2-2 TRBD2 TRBV4-2 once
TGTGCCAGCAGCCCCCTGGGACTAGCGTCCAATGAGCAGTTCTTC CASSPLGLASNEQFF TRBJ2-1 TRBD2 TRBV7-2 NA
TGTGCCAGCAGCTATTTCGAGGGTGAGCAGTTCTTC CASSYFEGEQFF TRBJ2-1 NA TRBV3-1 NA
TGTGCCAGCAGCTTACGAGGGGCTGGACAGCCCCAGCATTTT CASSLRGAGQPQHF TRBJ1-5 NA TRBV7-9 NA